The clone carrying this TCR beta chain has just a few counts. What it binds is unknown. Only in-frame clones appear in the TCRdb table, and some are missing; sequencing was by immunoSEQ multiplex PCR. The data show about 1 million clones, 65% to 80% seen once. The data were obtained in a study of shared clonotypes between healthy human individuals. Study-wide context: Per donor, CD8 memory used one plate, CD8 naive used two, CD4 memory used three and CD4 naive used three.

The CDR3 runs 14 residues. The germline V gene encodes CDR1 SGHTA and CDR2 FQGTGA. The V segment lost 4 bases and the J segment 1 base; nucleotides outside the gene matches: 1. Regarding the study as a whole: Clonotypes shared by all four donors outscored non-shared clonotypes in generation probability.

The sequenced sample was memory CD4+ T cells sorted from blood. Stated subset: CD45RA-negative fraction. This TCR was sampled from a man aged 18 to 30 in good health. The gene calls are TRBV7-3 and TRBJ1-3, with 7 bases fitting TRBD1. The CDR3 DNA is TGTGCCAGCAGCTCGACAGGGTCTGGAAACACCATATATTTT. This codes for CASSSTGSGNTIYF. Supplemented by reference TRBV7-3 and TRBJ1-3, the full variable domain reads GAGVSQTPSNKVTEKGKYVELRCDPISGHTALYWYRQSLGQGPEFLIYFQGTGAADDSGLPNDRFFAVRPEGSVSTLKIQRTERGDSAVYLCASSSTGSGNTIYFGEGSWLTVV.